The clone carrying this T cell receptor beta chain was picked up a small number of times. Its cognate antigen is unknown. This sample is part of a study of T cell responses to AZD1222 COVID-19 vaccine. The CDR3 runs 14 residues. The germline CDR1 and CDR2 sequences are MNHEY and SMNVEV (reference sequence). V was trimmed by 4 bases and J by 6 bases, leaving 12 bases between them. Points from the study as a whole: Mapped onto spike, vaccine-associated CD4 TCRs spanned it and were dominant at 160-218 and 743-854.

Sequenced by immunoSEQ multiplex PCR; TCRdb stores in-frame clones only, minus some. The sample yields about 59,000 clones, approximately 82% seen once. This clonotype was sampled from an adult in good health. Sequencing was performed on peripheral blood, taken on day 0 of AZD1222 vaccination. The chain recombines TRBV27 with TRBJ2-2; tentative D call: TRBD2 (5 bases). Written as DNA, the CDR3 is TGTGCCAGCAGTTCCCCCGGGGTGGCCGGGGAGCTGTTTTTT. Translating it yields CASSSPGVAGELFF.